Shown below are 25 T cell receptor beta chains from a single sample sequenced in a study of regulatory T cells in long-lasting Graves disease. Arm-PCR of CDR3 regions with iRepertoire HTBI primers generated TCR beta libraries. TCRdb analysed the multiplex PCR reads with MiXCR anew, one entry per CDR3 protein. The sample records 300,000 to 350,000 distinct CDR3 sequences, around 19% being singletons. This sample's time point: persistent/refractory GD, antithyroid drugs over 5 years with positive TRAb. Preparation of the TCR library used RNA extracted from PBMCs. The sample here was peripheral blood mononuclear cells (PBMCs), taken when the disease was refractory, from a patient treated with antithyroid drugs. The source is a female donor with Graves disease.

With regard to this clonotype: A far larger clone differs by one base, so this is likely a read error. The chain is built from TRBV7-2 and TRBJ2-5; TRBD1 matches 7 bases. Germline values: CDR1 SGHTA, CDR2 FQGNSA. The CDR3 runs 14 residues. V shed 5 bases and J 3 bases; nucleotides not matched to a gene: 6. As DNA, the CDR3 is TGTGCCAGCAGCGGACCCGGGACAGAAGAGACCCAGTACTTC. Translating gives CASSGPGTEETQYF.

The chain joins TRBV7-9 to TRBJ2-7; D may be TRBD1 or TRBD2 (5 bases each). Trimming pared 2 bases from V and 13 bases from J, leaving 15 bases between. This CDR3 has 12 amino acids. The germline V gene has CDR1 SEHNR and CDR2 FQNEAQ (reference sequence). CDR3 loop: CASSLSEGWSYF. The DNA of the CDR3 is TGTGCCAGCAGCTTATCAGAGGGGTGGTCATACTTC.

This clonotype was picked up one time. This chain connects TRBV15 to TRBJ2-7; D ambiguous. The length of the CDR3 is 13 residues. The germline V gene has CDR1 LNHNV and CDR2 YYDKDF (reference sequence). Trimming cost V 3 bases and J 4 bases, with 10 bases left between them. The CDR3, as DNA: TGTGCCACCAGCAGGGGCTTACAGTACGAGCAGTACTTC. It yields the protein CATSRGLQYEQYF.

The chain links TRBV20-1 to TRBJ2-6, with unresolved D. V was shortened by 5 bases and J by 0 bases, with 8 bases between the two germline ends. Germline V CDR1 and CDR2: DFQATT, SNEGSKA (reference sequence). This CDR3 comprises 14 residues. Written as DNA, the CDR3 is TGCAGTGCTCCGGATCACTCTGGGGCCAACGTCCTGACTTTC. Protein sequence: CSAPDHSGANVLTF.

This clonotype was seen more than once but under ten times. The junction differs from germline at one of its ends, possibly a read error. V usage is TRBV7-7 and J usage is TRBJ1-2, with D perhaps matching TRBD1 (6 bases). Germline V gene sequence: CDR1 SSHAT, CDR2 FNYEAQ (reference sequence). This CDR3 has 14 amino acids. CDR3 coding DNA: TGTGCTAGCACTCCGGAGGGGGACAACTATGGCTACACCTTC. This encodes CASTPEGDNYGYTF.

The V gene is TRBV12-5, the J gene TRBJ1-1; unclear D gene. Per the germline V gene, CDR1 is LGHNT and CDR2 is FRNRAP. There are 16 residues in the CDR3. Trimming shortened V by 1 base and J by 4 bases, and 16 bases separated the two germline ends. CDR3 nucleotide sequence: TGTGCTAGTGGTTTGGCATACTCAAAGGGAATCACTGAAGCTTTCTTT. It encodes CASGLAYSKGITEAFF.

This clonotype has a count of ten or more. This chain uses TRBV18 with TRBJ1-1; the D is unclear. CDR1 is KGHSH, CDR2 LQKENI, per germline. This CDR3 spans 13 amino acids. V was shortened by 3 bases and J by 3 bases, with 8 bases between the two germline ends. The CDR3 DNA follows: TGTGCCAGCTCACCTCAGGTCCACACTGAAGCTTTCTTT. The encoded protein is CASSPQVHTEAFF.

This clonotype was seen at least ten times. The genes are TRBV6-1 and TRBJ1-5, with TRBD1 identical over 7 bases. Trimming removed 5 bases from V and 0 bases from J; junction bases left unmatched: 4. The CDR3 length is 15 residues. The V gene's germline CDR1 is MNHNS and CDR2 SASEGT. This chain's CDR3 is CASSPRGNSNQPQHF. The DNA of the CDR3 is TGTGCCAGCAGTCCCAGGGGGAATAGCAATCAGCCCCAGCATTTT.

In its sample, this clonotype was seen many times. The CDR3: CASSLIVSNQPQHF. CDR3 coding DNA: TGTGCCAGCAGCTTGATTGTAAGCAATCAGCCCCAGCATTTT. The rearrangement joins TRBV7-8 to TRBJ1-5; no clear D. CDR3 length: 14 amino acids. Per germline, CDR1 SGHVS and CDR2 FQNEAQ. Trimming removed 3 bases at V and 1 base at J, with 7 bases between.

This clonotype was seen repeatedly, ten times or more. The V and J genes are TRBV28 and TRBJ2-5, with D uncertain. Trimming removed 2 bases at V and 5 bases at J, with 12 bases between. The germline V gene has CDR1 MDHEN and CDR2 SYDVKM. This CDR3 is built from 14 residues. Written as DNA, the CDR3 is TGTGCCAGCAGTTTAAAAGGGCTTTGGGAGACCCAGTACTTC. Translated: CASSLKGLWETQYF. The variable domain in full, with the rest retrieved from reference TRBV28 and TRBJ2-5, is DVKVTQSSRYLVKRTGEKVFLECVQDMDHENMFWYRQDPGLGLRLIYFSYDVKMKEKGDIPEGYSVSREKKERFSLILESASTNQTSMYLCASSLKGLWETQYFGPGTRLLVL.

The J gene is TRBJ2-7, the V gene TRBV10-2; 11 bases map to TRBD2. Unmatched junction bases numbered 8, after V lost 3 bases and J lost 7 bases. The CDR3 sequence is 15 residues long. Germline CDR1 and CDR2: WSHSY and SAAADI. The CDR3 spells CASSDFSGRGWEQYF. Here the CDR3 DNA reads TGCGCCAGCAGTGACTTTAGCGGGAGGGGTTGGGAGCAGTACTTC.

This clonotype was detected only a few times. The gene calls are TRBV7-2 and TRBJ1-5; unclear D gene. The ends were cut back, 3 bases at V and 6 bases at J, with 9 bases in the middle. CDR3 length equals 13 residues. Germline V CDR1 and CDR2: SGHTA, FQGNSA. The DNA of the CDR3 is TGTGCCAGCAGCTTTGAGAGATTTCAGCCCCAGCATTTT. Encoded protein: CASSFERFQPQHF. The full variable domain, its missing parts supplied by reference TRBV7-2 and TRBJ1-5, is GAGVSQSPSNKVTEKGKDVELRCDPISGHTALYWYRQSLGQGLEFLIYFQGNSAPDKSGLPSDRFSAERTGGSVSTLTIQRTQQEDSAVYLCASSFERFQPQHFGDGTRLSIL.

This clonotype was seen at least ten times. V gene TRBV6-1 combines with J gene TRBJ1-1; D call uncertain. The CDR3 is 10 residues long. CDR1 is MNHNS, CDR2 SASEGT, per germline. Trimming removed 8 bases from V and 3 bases from J, with 4 bases in between. DNA for the CDR3: TGTGCCAGCGGGCACACTGAAGCTTTCTTT. Its translation: CASGHTEAFF.

The chain joins TRBV5-1 to TRBJ2-2; no firm D call. Germline CDR1 reads SGHRS; CDR2 reads YFSETQ. There are 13 residues in the CDR3. V lost 0 bases to trimming and J lost 5 bases, with 5 bases between them. Here the CDR3 DNA reads TGCGCCAGCAGCTTGGACGTAACCGGGGAGCTGTTTTTT. It specifies CASSLDVTGELFF.

The chain carries TRBV18 and TRBJ1-1; TRBD1 is a possible D gene (5 bases). V was shortened by 3 bases and J by 3 bases, with 14 bases between the two germline ends. The CDR3 has 15 residues. CDR1 and CDR2 (germline): KGHSH, LQKENI. CDR3 sequence reads: CASSPIDGADTEAFF. The CDR3 bases are TGTGCCAGCTCACCCATTGACGGGGCTGACACTGAAGCTTTCTTT.

This clonotype was counted a few times. The rearrangement uses TRBV3-1 and TRBJ2-7; D not certain. This CDR3 has 12 amino acids. Germline V CDR1 and CDR2: LGHDT, YNNKEL (reference sequence). V gave up 0 bases and J gave up 6 bases, with 6 bases separating them. CDR3 protein: CASSQDRSEQYF. The CDR3 region has the DNA TGTGCCAGCAGCCAAGATAGGAGCGAGCAGTACTTC.

This clonotype showed up just a few times. This clone may be a read error of a much larger clone one base away. The chain carries TRBV7-3 and TRBJ2-5, with 12 positions matching TRBD2. CDR1 SGHTA and CDR2 FQGTGA come from the germline V gene. The CDR3 has 15 amino acids. The V and J ends lost 8 bases and 2 bases, in that order; junction bases with no gene match: 6. CDR3 in amino acids: CASGPGLAGQETQYF. The CDR3 nucleotides read TGTGCCAGCGGCCCTGGACTAGCGGGGCAAGAGACCCAGTACTTC.

This clonotype was found many times. This rearrangement joins TRBV12-3 or TRBV12-4 to TRBJ2-7; tentatively, D is TRBD1 (6 bases). CDR3 length: 16 amino acids. V lost 2 bases and J 0 bases, leaving 14 bases between the germline ends. CDR3: CASSLLGSGDSYEQYF. Here the CDR3 DNA reads TGTGCCAGCAGTTTACTCGGGTCAGGGGACTCCTACGAGCAGTACTTC.

This clonotype has at least ten counts. CDR3 region: CASSPWLAYEQYF. Written as DNA, the CDR3 is TGTGCCAGCAGTCCGTGGTTGGCCTACGAGCAGTACTTC. V and J are TRBV6-1 and TRBJ2-7; D unclear. Germline CDR1 MNHNS, CDR2 SASEGT. This CDR3 is 13 amino acids long. V lost 5 bases, J lost 2 bases, and 10 bases lay in between.

This clonotype has at least ten counts. V usage is TRBV12-3 or TRBV12-4 and J usage is TRBJ1-5, with a tentative D call TRBD1 (6 bases). V lost 3 bases to trimming and J lost 2 bases, with 14 bases between them. There are 16 residues in the CDR3. The CDR3: CASSLGGVSGNQPQHF. The CDR3 DNA sequence: TGTGCCAGCAGTTTGGGGGGCGTAAGCGGCAATCAGCCCCAGCATTTT.

On this clonotype: At one of its ends the junction is not consistent with the germline gene, which may arise from a read error. The chain combines TRBV19 with TRBJ2-7; 10 nucleotides line up with TRBD2. The CDR3 totals 14 residues. The germline V gene has CDR1 LNHDA and CDR2 SQIVND (reference sequence). As DNA, the CDR3 is TGTGCCGGTAGTTGGACTAGCGGATCCTACGAGCAGTACTTC. Its protein product is CAGSWTSGSYEQYF. The entire variable domain, with the rest obtained from reference TRBV19 and TRBJ2-7, is as follows: DGGITQSPKYLFRKEGQNVTLSCEQNLNHDAMYWYRQDPGQGLRLIYYSQIVNDFQKGDIAEGYSVSREKKESFPLTVTSAQKNPTAFYLCAGSWTSGSYEQYFGPGTRLTVT.

There are a few counts of this clonotype. The V call is TRBV10-3, the J call TRBJ1-1; weak D call: TRBD1 (6 bases). V lost 7 bases and J lost 1, with 16 bases in between. Germline V gives CDR1 ENHRY, CDR2 SYGVKD. CDR3 length: 15 residues. The CDR3 DNA reads TGTGCCATCATGGGGGTTTGGGGGGCGAACACTGAAGCTTTCTTT. Translating gives CAIMGVWGANTEAFF.

This clonotype occurred a few times. Given a much more abundant clone one base away, this may be a read error. The rearrangement links TRBV6-4 to TRBJ1-1; 9 nucleotides align to TRBD1. CDR3 length equals 15 residues. CDR1 and CDR2 (germline): MRHNA, SNTAGT. Here the CDR3 reads CASSYLGTGNTEASF. The CDR3 nucleotides are TGTGCCAGCAGTTATCTAGGGACAGGGAACACTGAAGCTTCCTTT.

This chain uses TRBV28 with TRBJ1-2; 10 bases line up with TRBD1. The CDR3 runs to 16 residues. In germline, CDR1 is MDHEN, CDR2 SYDVKM. Losses at the gene ends were 7 bases for V and 5 bases for J; bases not matched to a gene: 13. Here the CDR3 DNA reads TGTGCCAGCAATTCGTTAGGGACAGGGGCGGATTATGGCTACACCTTC. It yields the protein CASNSLGTGADYGYTF.

This clonotype turned up a few times. The rearrangement links TRBV11-3 to TRBJ1-6, with 8 bases fitting TRBD1. The ends lost 5 bases at V and 6 bases at J; junction bases unmatched: 9. The CDR3 runs 16 residues. Germline V gives CDR1 SGHNT, CDR2 YENEEA. In DNA, the CDR3 is TGTGCCAGCAGCCCACCCGACAGGGGCGTTAATTCACCCCTCCACTTT. Protein: CASSPPDRGVNSPLHF.